This T cell receptor beta chain was sequenced during a study of blood T cell repertoires in COVID-19. Across the study: Samples of COVID-19 (acute and convalescent) were obtained from the United States, Italy and Spain. Sources were T cells, B-cell-depleted T cells, or PBMCs; the material itself was cDNA or gDNA.

Assay used: immunoSEQ multiplex PCR; TCRdb lists only in-frame clones, some missing. The table shows 250,000 to 300,000 clones, with 85% occurring only once. V dropped 4 bases and J dropped 0; count of bases not matched to a gene: 7. This CDR3 is 16 amino acids long. The germline V gene encodes CDR1 MNHEY and CDR2 SVGEGT. Sequencing input: peripheral blood. The J gene is TRBJ2-3, the V gene TRBV6-2 or TRBV6-3; 7 bases are a match to TRBD1. The origin of this receptor is a man aged 50-60 years with active or convalescent COVID-19. The DNA of the CDR3 is TGTGCCAGCAGTTCCCCAGGGGGTTCTAGCACAGATACGCAGTATTTT. This gives the protein CASSSPGGSSTDTQYF.